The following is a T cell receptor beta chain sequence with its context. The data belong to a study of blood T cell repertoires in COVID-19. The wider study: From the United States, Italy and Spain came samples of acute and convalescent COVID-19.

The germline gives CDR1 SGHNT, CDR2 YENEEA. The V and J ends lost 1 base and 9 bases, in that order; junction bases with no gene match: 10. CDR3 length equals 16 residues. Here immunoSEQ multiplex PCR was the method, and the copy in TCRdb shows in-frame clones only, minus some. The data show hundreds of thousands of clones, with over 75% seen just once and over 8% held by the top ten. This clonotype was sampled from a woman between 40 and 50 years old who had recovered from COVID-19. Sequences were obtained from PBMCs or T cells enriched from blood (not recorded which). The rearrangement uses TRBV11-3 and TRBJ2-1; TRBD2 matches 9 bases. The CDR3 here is CASSLVYSGRTIEQFF. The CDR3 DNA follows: TGTGCCAGCAGCTTAGTGTACAGCGGGAGGACGATTGAGCAGTTCTTC.